One sample yielded the 11 T cell receptor beta chains listed below, sequenced in a study of T cell changes during pregnancy in multiple sclerosis. Sequencing was performed with immunoSEQ multiplex PCR; in TCRdb, only in-frame clones are kept and a portion is missing. The table lists about 40,000 clones, roughly 93% of them singletons, with over 0.75% in the top ten. The sample was CD4+ T cells from peripheral blood mononuclear cells, taken before pregnancy. These receptors were obtained from a female donor with multiple sclerosis, enrolled in a pregnancy study.

The chain is built from TRBV5-1 and TRBJ1-1; D may be TRBD1 (5 bases). Trimming took off 2 bases at V and 6 bases at J, with 11 bases between the two ends. This CDR3 has 13 residues. Germline loops: CDR1 SGHRS, CDR2 YFSETQ. The CDR3 bases are TGCGCCAGCAGCTTCCCGGGGGTCCCTGAAGCTTTCTTT. Translated: CASSFPGVPEAFF. Drawing the rest from reference TRBV5-1 and TRBJ1-1, the complete variable domain is KAGVTQTPRYLIKTRGQQVTLSCSPISGHRSVSWYQQTPGQGLQFLFEYFSETQRNKGNFPGRFSGRQFSNSRSEMNVSTLELGDSALYLCASSFPGVPEAFFGQGTRLTVV.

The chain combines TRBV4-2 with TRBJ2-5, with 7 bases matching TRBD1. The V gene end was trimmed by 5 bases and the J gene end by 3 bases; junction bases not matched to a gene: 6. CDR1 and CDR2 from the germline V gene are LGHNA and YNFKEQ. The length of the CDR3 is 14 residues. The chain's CDR3 is CASSVRDSEETQYF. DNA of the CDR3: TGTGCCAGCAGCGTACGGGACAGCGAAGAGACCCAGTACTTC.

The V gene is TRBV6-6, the J gene TRBJ2-7, with TRBD1 matching over 7 bases. The CDR3 has 14 amino acids. V was clipped by 5 bases and J by 4 bases; unmatched bases: 8. From germline, CDR1 is MNHNY and CDR2 SVGAGI (reference sequence). As DNA, the CDR3 is TGTGCCAGCAGTGGGTGGGACAGAAATTACGAGCAGTACTTC. Its protein is CASSGWDRNYEQYF.

This sequence joins TRBV7-2 and TRBJ2-1; a weak D match, TRBD2 (6 bases). Germline assignment: CDR1 SGHTA and CDR2 FQGNSA. The ends were cut back, 3 bases at V and 1 base at J, with 10 bases in the middle. This CDR3 spans 15 amino acids. CDR3 protein: CASSFDGGSYNEQFF. The CDR3 DNA reads as TGTGCCAGCAGCTTCGACGGGGGATCCTACAATGAGCAGTTCTTC.

The chain has TRBV7-8 and TRBJ2-3, with 12 bases aligning to TRBD2. This CDR3 has 15 residues. Germline assignment: CDR1 SGHVS and CDR2 FQNEAQ. V trimming: 5 bases; J trimming: 2 bases; junction bases outside the gene matches: 2. CDR3 nucleotides: TGTGCCAGCAGCCCTAGCGGGAGGGCCACAGATACGCAGTATTTT. Translating it yields CASSPSGRATDTQYF.

The count of this clone is one. CDR3 protein: CASSDTSGSSYEQYF. DNA of the CDR3: TGTGCCAGCAGCGACACTAGCGGGAGCTCCTACGAGCAGTACTTC. The J gene is TRBJ2-7, the V gene TRBV7-8; TRBD2 agrees at 11 bases. The CDR3 runs to 15 residues. Unmatched junction bases numbered 3, after V lost 5 bases and J lost 0 bases. Germline V lookup: CDR1 SGHVS, CDR2 FQNEAQ.

This clone has only one observation. The V call is TRBV19, the J call TRBJ1-2; no clear D. V lost 6 bases and J lost 4, with 12 bases in between. From germline, CDR1 is LNHDA and CDR2 SQIVND (reference sequence). The CDR3 extends over 13 amino acids. The CDR3 bases are TGTGCCAGTAGGGCCGACTTAGCCTATGGCTACACCTTC. Encoded protein: CASRADLAYGYTF.

The genes are TRBV7-9 and TRBJ2-3; maybe TRBD1 (5 bases). Trimming left V 1 base short and J 4 bases short, with 18 bases between. Germline loops: CDR1 SEHNR, CDR2 FQNEAQ (reference sequence). This CDR3 is built from 17 residues. DNA of the CDR3: TGTGCCAGCAGCTTAGACCAGAAAGGCTTCAGGGCAGATACGCAGTATTTT. Protein: CASSLDQKGFRADTQYF.

The gene calls are TRBV4-2 and TRBJ2-6; D perhaps matches TRBD1 (6 bases). Trimming shortened V by 1 base and J by 1 base, and 14 bases separated the two germline ends. The V gene's germline CDR1 is LGHNA and CDR2 YNFKEQ. The length of the CDR3 is 18 residues. This CDR3 reads CASSQGPTGLSGANVLTF. The CDR3 nucleotides are TGTGCCAGCAGCCAAGGCCCAACAGGGCTATCTGGGGCCAACGTCCTGACTTTC.

This chain links TRBV7-9 with TRBJ1-1, with 7 bases fitting TRBD1. Germline V gene data show CDR1 as SEHNR and CDR2 as FQNEAQ (reference sequence). The J segment lost 1 base and the V segment lost 1 base, leaving 0 bases of the junction unmatched. The CDR3 is 14 amino acids. CDR3 residues: CASSLGQGNTEAFF. The CDR3 nucleotides read TGTGCCAGCAGCTTAGGACAGGGGAACACTGAAGCTTTCTTT.

This sequence joins TRBV11-2 and TRBJ2-7, with D uncertain. The CDR3 contains 14 residues. V lost 1 base to trimming and J lost 2 bases, with 9 bases between them. Per the germline V gene, CDR1 is SGHAT and CDR2 is FQNNGV. CDR3 nucleotide sequence: TGTGCCAGCAGCTTAGTGGCGGCACCCTACGAGCAGTACTTC. This translates into CASSLVAAPYEQYF.